The 20 T cell receptor beta chains listed next were all sequenced from one sample in a study of cytomegalovirus exposure and HLA in healthy donors. Researchers ran the PCR with 60 Vbeta and 13 Jbeta primers. Generated by immunoSEQ multiplex PCR, the TCRdb table keeps only in-frame clones and is missing some. This table has fewer than 75,000 clones, roughly four fifths appearing once. Sequencing was carried out using PBMCs. The receptors stem from a man between 65 and 85 years old in good health and CMV-seronegative.

DNA for the CDR3: TGTGCCAGCAGTTTATTTCAGGCAGGGGAGGAAAAACTGTTTTTT. Translating gives CASSLFQAGEEKLFF. V gene TRBV27 combines with J gene TRBJ1-4, with a tentative D call TRBD1 (6 bases). This CDR3 contains 15 residues. Germline V gene lookup returns CDR1 MNHEY and CDR2 SMNVEV (reference sequence). Trimming took off 1 base at V and 8 bases at J, with 14 bases between the two ends.

The V and J genes are TRBV6-5 and TRBJ1-5; D is undetermined. Germline V CDR1 and CDR2: MNHEY, SVGAGI. The CDR3 has 13 amino acids. Deletions cut 6 bases from V and 3 bases from J, with 9 bases between. The CDR3 is CASSPRPNQPQHF. The DNA of the CDR3 is TGTGCCAGCAGCCCTAGGCCCAATCAGCCCCAGCATTTT.

The chain uses TRBV7-9 and TRBJ2-7; the match to TRBD1 covers 10 bases. Germline V gives CDR1 SEHNR, CDR2 FQNEAQ (reference sequence). This CDR3 region has 12 residues. J was trimmed by 11 bases and V by 3 bases; bases with no gene match: 4. This chain's CDR3 is CASSFTGTGEYF. The CDR3 coding sequence is TGTGCCAGCAGCTTTACCGGGACAGGGGAGTACTTC.

Only one count was recorded for this clone. The rearrangement uses TRBV4-3 and TRBJ2-1; no definite D call. The V gene lost 0 bases and the J gene lost 9 bases, with 9 bases spanning the gap. From germline, CDR1 is LGHNA and CDR2 YSLEER. The CDR3 runs to 13 residues. The CDR3 DNA is TGCGCCAGCAGCCAAGAATTTGGGCGTGAGCAGTTCTTC. Its protein product is CASSQEFGREQFF.

V is TRBV5-1 and J is TRBJ2-5; 9 nucleotides agree with TRBD1. The CDR3 covers 16 residues. Trimming removed 0 bases from V and 5 bases from J; junction bases left unmatched: 8. Germline CDR1 SGHRS, CDR2 YFSETQ. The CDR3 region has the DNA TGCGCCAGCAGCTTGGCGACAGGGGGGAGTCGGGAGACCCAGTACTTC. Residues: CASSLATGGSRETQYF.

The chain is built from TRBV2 and TRBJ2-3; D perhaps matches TRBD2 (6 bases). Germline assignment: CDR1 SNHLY and CDR2 FYNNEI. CDR3 length: 15 amino acids. V was clipped by 1 base and J by 3 bases, with 11 bases between them. Written as DNA, the CDR3 is TGTGCCAGCAGTGAAGAGGAGGGGCCGACAGATACGCAGTATTTT. This gives the protein CASSEEEGPTDTQYF.

This clone came up a few times. This sequence joins TRBV10-3 and TRBJ2-3, with 12 positions matching TRBD2. This CDR3 comprises 15 residues. V lost 8 bases and J lost 5; bases outside the gene matches: 8. Germline CDR1 reads ENHRY; CDR2 reads SYGVKD. Written as DNA, the CDR3 is TGTGCCATCGCGAGACTAGCGGGAGTTCTAGATACGCAGTATTTT. It specifies CAIARLAGVLDTQYF.

The gene calls are TRBV4-3 and TRBJ2-1; TRBD2 aligns across 12 bases. This CDR3 has 15 residues. V trimming: 4 bases; J trimming: 4 bases; junction bases outside the gene matches: 2. Germline loops: CDR1 LGHNA, CDR2 YSLEER. For the CDR3, the DNA is TGCGCCAGCAGCCTTGGACTAGCGGGGTACAATGAGCAGTTCTTC. It yields the protein CASSLGLAGYNEQFF.

The gene calls are TRBV11-2 and TRBJ1-1; D is unresolved. The CDR3 loop spans 16 amino acids. V was pared by 3 bases and J by 3 bases, with 17 bases between. Germline lookup yields CDR1 SGHAT and CDR2 FQNNGV. CDR3 loop: CASSFSFFGGDTEAFF. The CDR3 bases are TGTGCCAGCAGCTTCTCCTTTTTTGGAGGCGACACTGAAGCTTTCTTT.

V and J are TRBV30 and TRBJ1-3; perhaps TRBD1 as D (6 bases). V was cut by 0 bases and J by 1 base, with 28 bases left in between. The CDR3 is 21 residues long. The germline V gene has CDR1 GTSNPN and CDR2 SVGIG (reference sequence). CDR3 region: CAWSVRPGQLRFRMSGNTIYF. The CDR3 DNA sequence: TGTGCCTGGAGTGTACGCCCCGGACAGCTAAGGTTTAGAATGTCTGGAAACACCATATATTTT.

The chain employs TRBV19 and TRBJ2-1, with D perhaps TRBD2 (5 bases). Germline V lookup: CDR1 LNHDA, CDR2 SQIVND (reference sequence). This CDR3 is built from 15 residues. Trimming took off 3 bases at V and 0 bases at J, with 9 bases between the two ends. The CDR3 reads CASSIEGSSYNEQFF. The CDR3 region has the DNA TGTGCCAGTAGTATCGAGGGCAGCTCCTACAATGAGCAGTTCTTC.

As for this clone: One junction end disagrees with the germline gene, perhaps due to a read error. V and J are TRBV5-1 and TRBJ1-1, with D maybe TRBD1 (6 bases). The CDR3 loop spans 14 amino acids. Germline values: CDR1 SGHRS, CDR2 YFSETQ. Here the CDR3 reads CASGLDSTNTEAFF. DNA of the CDR3: TGCGCCAGCGGCTTGGACAGTACGAACACTGAAGCTTTCTTT. The full variable domain, its missing parts supplied by reference TRBV5-1 and TRBJ1-1, is KAGVTQTPRYLIKTRGQQVTLSCSPISGHRSVSWYQQTPGQGLQFLFEYFSETQRNKGNFPGRFSGRQFSNSRSEMNVSTLELGDSALYLCASGLDSTNTEAFFGQGTRLTVV.

The chain combines TRBV11-2 with TRBJ1-3, with D possibly being TRBD1 (5 bases). The CDR3 length is 14 residues. Trimming took 5 bases from V and 6 from J, leaving 14 bases between them. Germline loops: CDR1 SGHAT, CDR2 FQNNGV. The CDR3 is CASSLGGSENTIYF. As DNA, the CDR3 is TGTGCCAGCAGCCTGGGGGGTTCGGAAAACACCATATATTTT.

This chain links TRBV14 with TRBJ2-7, with 9 bases matching TRBD2. The CDR3 is 16 residues long. The V and J ends lost 4 bases and 6 bases, in that order; junction bases with no gene match: 13. Germline CDR1 reads SGHDN; CDR2 reads FVKESK. The CDR3 DNA reads as TGTGCCAGCAGCCCGGGGTATAGCGGGAGTATGGGCGAGCAGTACTTC. It encodes CASSPGYSGSMGEQYF.

The V call is TRBV5-5, the J call TRBJ2-7; 7 bases map to TRBD1. V shed 0 bases, J shed 3 bases, and the junction held 6 bases outside the gene matches. Looked up from germline, CDR1 is SGHKS and CDR2 is YYEKEE (reference sequence). CDR3 size: 15 residues. The CDR3 reads CASSLVATGDYEQYF. The CDR3, as DNA: TGTGCCAGCAGCTTGGTAGCCACAGGGGACTACGAGCAGTACTTC.

This clone has more than one count but fewer than ten. This rearrangement joins TRBV7-9 to TRBJ2-7, with 9 bases aligning to TRBD1. Losses at the gene ends were 4 bases for V and 3 bases for J; bases not matched to a gene: 10. CDR1 SEHNR and CDR2 FQNEAQ come from the germline V gene (reference sequence). The CDR3 is 16 amino acids. The CDR3 nucleotides read TGTGCCAGCAGCTCATTGACCGGGACAGGGAACTACGAGCAGTACTTC. Encoded protein: CASSSLTGTGNYEQYF.

This chain links TRBV27 with TRBJ1-2; D perhaps matches TRBD1 (5 bases). V was shortened by 2 bases and J by 5 bases, with 12 bases between the two germline ends. The germline CDR1 and CDR2 sequences are MNHEY and SMNVEV (reference sequence). The CDR3 is 14 amino acids. The CDR3, as DNA: TGTGCCAGCAGTTTAGCAGGGAGGTATTATGGCTACACCTTC. This encodes CASSLAGRYYGYTF.

V usage is TRBV5-1 and J usage is TRBJ2-7; tentative D call: TRBD2 (7 bases). Germline lookup yields CDR1 SGHRS and CDR2 YFSETQ. The V end lost 4 bases, the J end lost 7 bases, and 21 bases lay between the germline ends. The CDR3 totals 15 residues. The CDR3 DNA reads as TGCGCCAGCAGCCCCCAGGGAGGGGGAGCTGATGAGCAGTACTTC. Amino acid sequence: CASSPQGGGADEQYF.

This clone appeared a single time. CDR3 loop: CASSPAYEQYF. The CDR3, as DNA: TGTGCCAGCAGCCCCGCCTACGAGCAGTACTTC. The chain couples TRBV11-2 to TRBJ2-7; D is unresolved. Trimming removed 5 bases at V and 2 bases at J, with 4 bases between. This CDR3 is 11 amino acids long. Looked up from germline, CDR1 is SGHAT and CDR2 is FQNNGV.

The CDR3, as DNA: TGTGCCAGCAGTTACGACAGGGATCCTAACTATGGCTACACCTTC. Translating it yields CASSYDRDPNYGYTF. The V and J genes are TRBV6-5 and TRBJ1-2, with TRBD1 matching 7 bases. This CDR3 has 15 amino acids. Germline CDR1 and CDR2: MNHEY and SVGAGI. The V and J ends lost 2 bases and 0 bases, in that order; junction bases with no gene match: 3.